Listed below are T cell receptor beta chains from one sample, sequenced in a study of a mutant IDH1 vaccine in newly diagnosed glioma. TCRdb's copy holds only in-frame clones and misses some; the assay was immunoSEQ multiplex PCR. Of some 48,000 clones listed, around 80% were seen once; the top ten hold around 1.8%. Their antigen targets remain unknown. The sequences come from PBMCs, collected from a glioma patient whose treatment included an IDH1 peptide vaccine. The origin of the receptors is a woman between 40 and 55 years old with glioma. Both conserved end residues are trimmed from each CDR3. A D gene is named only where the DNA matches it firmly. Clone size appears in some rows only: once, few, many, or a class for an expanded clone.

size | length | D | J | V | CDR3
. | 13 | . | TRBJ1-5 | TRBV7-9 | ASSFGGAGNQPQH
. | 12 | . | TRBJ2-3 | TRBV6-1 | ASSVLERTDTQY
. | 13 | . | TRBJ1-4 | TRBV5-1 | ASSLDGMTNEKLF
. | 10 | . | TRBJ1-2 | TRBV10-3 | AIRGGDYGYT
once | 13 | TRBD2 | TRBJ2-2 | TRBV6-5 | ASSYASGGTGELF
few | 12 | . | TRBJ1-4 | TRBV21-1 | ASSKAATNEKLF
. | 11 | . | TRBJ2-7 | TRBV11-3 | ASSLDDSYEQY
. | 15 | TRBD1 | TRBJ1-5 | TRBV7-9 | ASSLTNRGENDQPQH
. | 12 | . | TRBJ1-4 | TRBV6-1 | ASSEASRRGKLF
. | 15 | . | TRBJ1-4 | TRBV4-1 | ASSQGVTDTGSEKLF
. | 11 | . | TRBJ2-7 | TRBV11-3 | ASSLGGSYEQY
. | 15 | . | TRBJ1-1 | TRBV30 | AWSVLGGSTMNTEAF
. | 14 | TRBD2 | TRBJ2-1 | TRBV7-2 | ASSPKRGAKLNEQF
. | 14 | TRBD2 | TRBJ2-3 | TRBV7-2 | ASSFGVAGGSDTQY
once | 10 | . | TRBJ2-7 | TRBV30 | AWRGGGYEQY
. | 13 | TRBD1 | TRBJ2-4 | TRBV7-2 | ASSQGQAAKNIQY
few | 14 | . | TRBJ2-2 | TRBV21-1 | ASSKGGSGNTGELF
few | 11 | . | TRBJ1-5 | TRBV30 | AWSREGNQPQH
. | 11 | . | TRBJ2-2 | TRBV7-7 | ASSLGSTGELF
. | 13 | TRBD2 | TRBJ2-2 | TRBV9 | ASSPVGGVVGELF
. | 12 | . | TRBJ1-1 | TRBV19 | ASRAGAENTEAF
. | 11 | . | TRBJ1-2 | TRBV30 | AWSLQGNYGYT
. | 12 | . | TRBJ1-4 | TRBV2 | ASNTITGREKLF
. | 14 | TRBD2 | TRBJ2-1 | TRBV9 | ASSAPPGGIDNEQF
. | 11 | TRBD1 | TRBJ1-1 | TRBV6-4 | ASSRTGNTEAF
. | 12 | . | TRBJ1-3 | TRBV2 | ASTGEGAGNTIY
. | 9 | . | TRBJ1-2 | TRBV29-1 | SVDPEYGYT
once | 13 | TRBD2 | TRBJ2-7 | TRBV2 | ASEDPRGGGAPQY
. | 11 | . | TRBJ2-5 | TRBV5-1 | ASSPTTQETQY
. | 13 | TRBD2 | TRBJ2-4 | TRBV7-9 | ASSWGSSGGNIQY
. | 13 | TRBD2 | TRBJ2-1 | TRBV7-9 | ASSPLAGGGNEQF
. | 13 | . | TRBJ1-2 | TRBV7-2 | ASSTQGRANYGYT
few | 11 | . | TRBJ2-7 | TRBV9 | ASSETPGHEQY
. | 12 | TRBD1 | TRBJ1-6 | TRBV27 | ASRDRLDPSPLH
. | 16 | TRBD1 | TRBJ1-3 | TRBV27 | ASREIGTGGNAGNTIY
. | 13 | . | TRBJ1-3 | TRBV7-2 | ASSLVVGSGNTIY
few | 12 | . | TRBJ1-1 | TRBV30 | AWSVLEGNTEAF
few | 12 | TRBD1 | TRBJ1-5 | TRBV27 | ASSLRDRYQPQH
. | 13 | TRBD2 | TRBJ2-2 | TRBV9 | ASSVGGRDTGELF
. | 12 | . | TRBJ1-4 | TRBV4-1 | ASTLTSTNEKLF
. | 9 | . | TRBJ1-4 | TRBV20-1 | SAPRREKLF
. | 14 | TRBD2 | TRBJ2-3 | TRBV29-1 | SVGPASGGATDTQY
. | 12 | . | TRBJ2-7 | TRBV5-1 | ASSLVAQGGEQY
. | 12 | TRBD1 | TRBJ1-2 | TRBV10-3 | AISPDRVDYGYT
. | 12 | . | TRBJ1-1 | TRBV7-9 | ASSLGGGNTEAF
. | 11 | . | TRBJ2-7 | TRBV5-1 | ASRIQGTHEQY
. | 11 | . | TRBJ1-1 | TRBV5-1 | ASSLVVNTEAF
. | 11 | . | TRBJ2-7 | TRBV4-3 | ASSHKQGSEQY
. | 13 | . | TRBJ2-7 | TRBV18 | ASSPGALGTYEQY
. | 11 | TRBD1 | TRBJ1-2 | TRBV19 | ASSKTGEDGYT
. | 12 | . | TRBJ2-1 | TRBV6-6 | ASSYSDLVHEQF
. | 11 | . | TRBJ1-1 | TRBV27 | ASSLGRGTEAF
. | 11 | . | TRBJ1-2 | TRBV29-1 | SVPSMTNYGYT
. | 13 | . | TRBJ1-2 | TRBV4-1 | ASSQEGGGRGGYT
. | 12 | . | TRBJ1-5 | TRBV30 | AWSGGGRHQPQH
. | 14 | . | TRBJ2-6 | TRBV30 | AWSLLTTRGANVLT
. | 12 | TRBD1 | TRBJ1-3 | TRBV6-4 | ASTPGQGANTIY
. | 14 | TRBD1 | TRBJ1-2 | TRBV6-5 | ASSYSTGQGTYGYT
. | 12 | TRBD1 | TRBJ1-2 | TRBV6-1 | ASSRDRGYYGYT
once | 12 | . | TRBJ2-3 | TRBV7-2 | ASSLAGSTDTQY